The present TCR beta chain was sequenced within a study of cytomegalovirus exposure and HLA in healthy donors. Study information: In a later analysis, the 110 or so validation repertoires were reported to have used the same platform as the approximately 700 first-cohort repertoires. Regarding the study as a whole: Despite most TCR sequences being rare, some public TCRs occurred in many donors. A few CMV-associated chains proved CMV antigen-specific in vitro. There were under 200 TCR beta chains listed as cytomegalovirus-associated.

Profiling relied on immunoSEQ multiplex PCR, and the TCRdb table lists in-frame clones only, not all of them. The data contain roughly 100,000 clones, approximately 90% of them singletons. Remarks on this clone: Its target is not known. Its ends do not fully match the called genes, so a read error is possible.

Looked up from germline, CDR1 is SEHNR and CDR2 is FQNEAQ (reference sequence). This CDR3 is built from 12 residues. The sequence was obtained from a young woman in good health and CMV-seropositive. Sequencing was carried out using PBMCs. The chain recombines TRBV7-9 with TRBJ2-3, with TRBD2 matching 12 bases. The CDR3 loop reads CASSPTSGGLNF. The CDR3 DNA sequence: TGTGCCAGCAGCCCGACTAGCGGGGGCTTGAATTTT.